These 31 T cell receptor beta chains share one sample of origin, sequenced in a study of identical twins' blood T cells. TCRdb recomputed calls from the 5' RACE reads with MiXCR, one row per CDR3 protein. The sample lists 300,000 to 450,000 distinct CDR3 sequences; over 25% were seen once. Sequenced material: PBMCs. The receptors shown here come from a woman between 18 and 50 years old in good health.

On this clonotype itself: A much larger clone sits a single nucleotide away, making a read error possible. The CDR3, as DNA: TGCAGCGCGGCCCCGACAGGGGATCAGCCCCAGCATTTT. Translation: CSAAPTGDQPQHF. This rearrangement joins TRBV29-1 to TRBJ1-5; 8 positions agree with TRBD1. The CDR3 contains 13 residues. J was trimmed by 5 bases and V by 7 bases; bases with no gene match: 7. Germline V gene lookup returns CDR1 SQVTM and CDR2 ANQGSEA.

This clonotype was observed at least ten times. The chain couples TRBV6-6 to TRBJ1-5; TRBD1 agrees at 7 bases. V gave up 2 bases and J gave up 4 bases; unmatched junction bases: 5. Per the germline V gene, CDR1 is MNHNY and CDR2 is SVGAGI (reference sequence). The CDR3 has 15 amino acids. Here the CDR3 reads CASSYESRGNQPQHF. In DNA form, the CDR3 reads TGTGCCAGCAGTTACGAATCCAGGGGGAATCAGCCCCAGCATTTT.

V is TRBV11-2 and J is TRBJ1-1; weak D call: TRBD1 (6 bases). The CDR3 is 15 amino acids. Per the germline V gene, CDR1 is SGHAT and CDR2 is FQNNGV. V was clipped by 0 bases and J by 3 bases, with 11 bases between them. The CDR3 is CASSLEPQGYTEAFF. The CDR3 bases are TGTGCCAGCAGCTTAGAACCCCAGGGGTACACTGAAGCTTTCTTT.

This clonotype turned up a few times. The chain has TRBV11-2 and TRBJ1-1; 10 bases agree with TRBD1. There are 14 residues in the CDR3. Germline CDR1 reads SGHAT; CDR2 reads FQNNGV. With 6 bases clipped from V and 12 bases from J, the junction kept 13 bases outside the gene matches. The CDR3 bases are TGTGCCAGCAGTCGGGGGCTGGACAGGGGGAAGTCTTTCTTT. As protein: CASSRGLDRGKSFF.

This clonotype was counted a few times. This sequence joins TRBV5-6 and TRBJ2-3; 7 bases agree with TRBD1. This CDR3 has 14 amino acids. Germline V CDR1 and CDR2: SGHDT, YYEEEE. The V and J ends lost 4 bases and 5 bases, in that order; junction bases with no gene match: 7. CDR3 region: CASSLGTVKDTQYF. The CDR3 DNA is TGTGCCAGCAGCCTAGGGACAGTAAAAGATACGCAGTATTTT.

This clonotype was counted only a few times. The CDR3 DNA follows: TGTGCCAGCAGCTTAACCCCCATGGTCGAGCAGTACTTC. This codes for CASSLTPMVEQYF. The chain recombines TRBV7-2 with TRBJ2-7; D is unclear. The CDR3 extends over 13 amino acids. Germline V gene lookup returns CDR1 SGHTA and CDR2 FQGNSA. Trimming removed 2 bases from V and 6 bases from J, with 11 bases in between.

This clonotype occurred once. V is TRBV27 and J is TRBJ1-1; no firm D call. CDR3 size: 12 residues. Deletions cut 5 bases from V and 11 bases from J, with 15 bases between. From germline, CDR1 is MNHEY and CDR2 SMNVEV (reference sequence). CDR3 bases: TGTGCCAGCAGTCCAGGAGGGAGAGTCGCTTTCTTT. It encodes CASSPGGRVAFF.

V gene TRBV20-1 combines with J gene TRBJ2-3, with D uncertain. The CDR3 length is 11 residues. The V gene's germline CDR1 is DFQATT and CDR2 SNEGSKA (reference sequence). Trimming left V 3 bases short and J 4 bases short, with 5 bases between. The CDR3 spells CSASQADTQYF. CDR3 in DNA: TGCAGTGCTAGTCAGGCAGATACGCAGTATTTT.

V and J are TRBV28 and TRBJ2-7; no definite D call. The CDR3 runs to 12 residues. V was shortened by 2 bases and J by 8 bases, with 10 bases between the two germline ends. Looked up from germline, CDR1 is MDHEN and CDR2 is SYDVKM. The CDR3 region is CASSLGGTQQYF. CDR3 bases: TGTGCCAGCAGTTTAGGCGGAACTCAGCAGTACTTC.

This clonotype was counted ten times or more. CDR3 residues: CASSSTALYGYTF. CDR3 DNA: TGTGCCAGCAGTTCGACAGCCCTCTATGGCTACACCTTC. V usage is TRBV12-3 or TRBV12-4 and J usage is TRBJ1-2; TRBD1 is a possible D gene (5 bases). The germline V and J ends were trimmed by 4 bases and 4 bases, with 10 bases remaining between them. The CDR3 contains 13 residues.

The sample holds a few counts of this clonotype. An end of the junction differs from the germline gene, which may be a read error. The rearrangement uses TRBV7-9 and TRBJ2-3; D might be TRBD2 (5 bases). Germline CDR1 SEHNR, CDR2 FQNEAQ (reference sequence). This CDR3 has 13 amino acids. The CDR3 sequence is CAGSMRGPDTQYF. The CDR3 bases are TGTGCCGGCAGCATGCGCGGGCCAGATACGCAGTATTTT.

The V gene is TRBV5-1, the J gene TRBJ1-1; a possible D gene is TRBD1 (6 bases). Germline V gene lookup returns CDR1 SGHRS and CDR2 YFSETQ. The CDR3 consists of 14 residues. The V and J ends lost 7 bases and 6 bases respectively, with 19 bases between them. The CDR3 region has the DNA TGCGCCAGCGCTGAACAGGGCGTCTCCGCTGAAGCTTTCTTT. Protein product: CASAEQGVSAEAFF.

The genes are TRBV6-5 and TRBJ1-1; weak D call: TRBD1 (5 bases). CDR1 and CDR2 from the germline V gene are MNHEY and SVGAGI. Trimming removed 5 bases at V and 8 bases at J, with 12 bases between. The CDR3 runs to 12 residues. CDR3 residues: CASSPQGKEAFF. CDR3 DNA: TGTGCCAGCAGTCCGCAGGGTAAGGAAGCTTTCTTT.

A few counts support this clonotype. The V gene is TRBV9, the J gene TRBJ1-4; the D is unclear. This CDR3 is 13 amino acids long. Trimming cost V 3 bases and J 8 bases, with 11 bases left between them. Germline CDR1 and CDR2: SGDLS and YYNGEE. The CDR3 nucleotides read TGTGCCAGCAGCGACTCCTACGGGGAAAAACTGTTTTTT. Its protein is CASSDSYGEKLFF.

This clonotype was seen a handful of times. This chain links TRBV2 with TRBJ2-6; D is ambiguous. CDR1 is SNHLY, CDR2 FYNNEI, per germline. The CDR3 totals 16 residues. V dropped 0 bases and J dropped 0 bases, with 6 bases sitting between them. The DNA of the CDR3 is TGTGCCAGCAGTGAAGCGTTGGGCTCTGGGGCCAACGTCCTGACTTTC. This sequence encodes CASSEALGSGANVLTF.

This clonotype occurred many times. The chain combines TRBV6-1 with TRBJ1-5; 8 bases are shared with TRBD1. Trimming removed 4 bases from V and 6 bases from J; junction bases left unmatched: 11. The germline gives CDR1 MNHNS, CDR2 SASEGT. The CDR3 spans 16 residues. The chain's CDR3 is CASSGQTGVISQPQHF. The CDR3 region has the DNA TGTGCCAGCAGTGGACAGACAGGGGTGATTTCTCAGCCCCAGCATTTT.

This clonotype came up many times. The genes are TRBV4-3 and TRBJ2-3, with TRBD2 matching over 7 bases. Germline CDR1 LGHNA, CDR2 YSLEER. V gave up 0 bases and J gave up 5 bases; unmatched junction bases: 11. The CDR3 runs to 17 residues. The CDR3 region has the DNA TGCGCCAGCAGCCAAGATTTAGCTAGCGGTTCGCAAGATACGCAGTATTTT. Translation: CASSQDLASGSQDTQYF.

The CDR3 nucleotides are TGCAGTGTCCAGGAACAGGGTTTGTCGGAGCAGTACTTC. Encoded protein: CSVQEQGLSEQYF. V gene TRBV20-1 combines with J gene TRBJ2-7, with D perhaps TRBD1 (6 bases). Germline CDR1 DFQATT, CDR2 SNEGSKA (reference sequence). The V end lost 7 bases, the J end lost 7 bases, and 20 bases lay between the germline ends. CDR3 length: 13 amino acids.

Note on this clonotype: At one end the junction does not follow the germline gene, possibly because of a read error. J is TRBJ2-1 and V is TRBV6-2 or TRBV6-3, with 7 bases matching TRBD2. Germline V gene lookup returns CDR1 MNHEY and CDR2 SVGEGT. The CDR3 totals 13 residues. The CDR3 sequence: CASSYRDYNEHFF. Here the CDR3 DNA reads TGTGCCAGCAGTTACAGGGACTACAATGAGCATTTCTTT.

The table lists this clonotype with a few counts. This chain joins TRBV7-2 and TRBJ1-5, with D maybe TRBD1 (5 bases). Per germline, CDR1 SGHTA and CDR2 FQGNSA. V dropped 5 bases and J dropped 2 bases, with 16 bases sitting between them. This CDR3 is built from 16 residues. CDR3 nucleotide sequence: TGTGCCAGCAGCCCAAAGACAGCCTGGGGCAATCAGCCCCAGCATTTT. Protein product: CASSPKTAWGNQPQHF.

As to this clonotype: This sequence may be a read error, since a much larger clone differs from it by one base. J is TRBJ1-1 and V is TRBV27, with 8 bases lining up with TRBD1. Germline assignment: CDR1 MNHEY and CDR2 SMNVEV (reference sequence). This CDR3 has 18 residues. In DNA form, the CDR3 reads TGTACCAGCAGAACCTTACCAGGGACAGGCCGGATGAACACTGAAGCTTTCTTT. The encoded protein is CTSRTLPGTGRMNTEAFF.

This clonotype was counted once. This sequence joins TRBV20-1 and TRBJ1-1; D possibly corresponds to TRBD1 (6 bases). There are 16 residues in the CDR3. Trimming pared 5 bases from V and 1 base from J, leaving 20 bases between. Germline V gives CDR1 DFQATT, CDR2 SNEGSKA (reference sequence). CDR3 nucleotides: TGCAGTGCTGGTGGGGGGGCCCTTCCCAGGAACACTGAAGCTTTCTTT. Translating it yields CSAGGGALPRNTEAFF.

The count of this clonotype is one. DNA for the CDR3: TGCAGTGCTAGGTCTGGGGACATTCAGTACTTC. Protein product: CSARSGDIQYF. The chain is built from TRBV20-1 and TRBJ2-4; D is undetermined. Trimming cost V 3 bases and J 8 bases, with 8 bases left between them. The CDR3 extends over 11 amino acids. Germline V gives CDR1 DFQATT, CDR2 SNEGSKA (reference sequence).

The chain uses TRBV7-6 and TRBJ1-1, with 7 bases aligning to TRBD1. Trimming took 3 bases from V and 7 from J; bases not matched to a gene: 8. CDR3 length: 14 amino acids. Germline V gene data show CDR1 as SGHVS and CDR2 as FNYEAQ. The DNA of the CDR3 is TGTGCCAGCAGCTTCATCGGAGGGGACAGTGAAGCTTTCTTT. Amino acid sequence: CASSFIGGDSEAFF.

This clonotype was recorded a few times. The V and J genes are TRBV5-1 and TRBJ2-7; D gene ambiguous. Germline V CDR1 and CDR2: SGHRS, YFSETQ. The CDR3 has 13 amino acids. Trimming took 7 bases from V and 2 from J, leaving 13 bases between them. The CDR3 loop reads CASGTSDTYEQYF. The CDR3 bases are TGCGCCAGCGGCACTTCCGACACCTACGAGCAGTACTTC.

This clonotype was picked up many times. The genes are TRBV3-1 and TRBJ1-6, with 8 bases lining up with TRBD1. The CDR3 is 17 residues long. Germline V lookup: CDR1 LGHDT, CDR2 YNNKEL (reference sequence). Trimming at V came to 1 base and at J to 9 bases, leaving 11 bases not matched to a gene. The CDR3 loop reads CASSQGGQGHSGSPLHF. Written as DNA, the CDR3 is TGTGCCAGCAGCCAAGGCGGACAGGGCCATTCTGGTTCACCCCTCCACTTT.

This clonotype has a count of ten or more. This chain joins TRBV28 and TRBJ2-1; D is perhaps TRBD1 (5 bases). CDR3 length equals 15 residues. Trimming shortened V by 5 bases and J by 4 bases, and 15 bases separated the two germline ends. Per the germline V gene, CDR1 is MDHEN and CDR2 is SYDVKM. CDR3 nucleotides: TGTGCCAGCAGTCTAACCTCCAGGGCATACAATGAGCAGTTCTTC. Its translation: CASSLTSRAYNEQFF.

The chain is built from TRBV9 and TRBJ1-1, with D unclear. Germline V gives CDR1 SGDLS, CDR2 YYNGEE. V lost 4 bases to trimming and J lost 0 bases, with 10 bases between them. The CDR3 spans 14 residues. Written as DNA, the CDR3 is TGTGCCAGCAGCCCCCGTGCGGTGAACACTGAAGCTTTCTTT. Protein: CASSPRAVNTEAFF. Full variable domain (missing parts from reference TRBV9 and TRBJ1-1): DSGVTQTPKHLITATGQRVTLRCSPRSGDLSVYWYQQSLDQGLQFLIQYYNGEERAKGNILERFSAQQFPDLHSELNLSSLELGDSALYFCASSPRAVNTEAFFGQGTRLTVV.

The J gene is TRBJ1-1, the V gene TRBV20-1, with D perhaps matching TRBD1 (6 bases). The CDR3 has 13 amino acids. Germline loops: CDR1 DFQATT, CDR2 SNEGSKA (reference sequence). Trimming took off 5 bases at V and 5 bases at J, with 15 bases between the two ends. CDR3 bases: TGCAGTGCTCGGTGGGGGGCGAGAACTGAAGCTTTCTTT. Amino acids: CSARWGARTEAFF.

This clonotype was observed a few times. The V gene is TRBV20-1, the J gene TRBJ2-1; no clear D gene. This CDR3 has 14 amino acids. Looked up from germline, CDR1 is DFQATT and CDR2 is SNEGSKA (reference sequence). Trimming cost V 0 bases and J 7 bases, with 13 bases left between them. CDR3: CSARDVRRTNEQFF. The CDR3 DNA is TGCAGTGCTAGAGATGTCAGACGGACGAATGAGCAGTTCTTC.

V and J are TRBV5-1 and TRBJ1-4; D call uncertain. This CDR3 is 16 amino acids long. Trimming pared 3 bases from V and 4 bases from J, leaving 16 bases between. Germline V gene lookup returns CDR1 SGHRS and CDR2 YFSETQ. Here the CDR3 DNA reads TGCGCCAGCAGCTGGGATGTAGCGGCGTTTAATGAAAAACTGTTTTTT. Amino acids: CASSWDVAAFNEKLFF. The full variable domain, rest sourced from reference TRBV5-1 and TRBJ1-4, is KAGVTQTPRYLIKTRGQQVTLSCSPISGHRSVSWYQQTPGQGLQFLFEYFSETQRNKGNFPGRFSGRQFSNSRSEMNVSTLELGDSALYLCASSWDVAAFNEKLFFGSGTQLSVL.